Sequencing of this T cell receptor (beta chain) was carried out in a study of T cell responses to AZD1222 COVID-19 vaccine. Study-wide results and caveats: The study reported that nearly half of spike-specific TCRs target unmutated variant regions. Just a handful of people given AZD1222 tested seropositive at baseline. In a largely white British group with more females than males, clonal diversity was possibly underestimated.

The CDR3 is made up of 16 amino acids. Data came from immunoSEQ multiplex PCR; TCRdb stores just in-frame clones and leaves some out. Among under 150,000 clones listed, roughly 85% were seen once. Notes on this clone: Its antigen is not known.

Sequenced material: peripheral blood, taken on day 0 of AZD1222 vaccination. The receptor comes from an adult in good health. The chain carries TRBV21-1 and TRBJ1-3. TRBV21-1 is termed a pseudogene. In DNA form, the CDR3 reads TGTGCCAGCAGCAAAGGTGGCGGAGCGCGTGGAAACACCATATATTTT. The encoded protein is CASSKGGGARGNTIYF.